This passage covers 13 T cell receptor beta chains from one sample sequenced in a study of OX40 agonist ivuxolimab in advanced cancers. Profiled with immunoSEQ multiplex PCR; TCRdb holds only in-frame clones, not every one. This table has tens of thousands of clones, approximately 80% appearing once. The specimen comprised CD4+ or CD8+ T cells sorted from blood, sampled in a trial of the OX40 agonist ivuxolimab. The source is an adult with an advanced solid tumor such as melanoma, head and neck, liver or kidney cancer.

This clone was observed once. The chain recombines TRBV23-1 with TRBJ1-4; D is unresolved. TRBV23-1 belongs to the ORF category, with a function that is uncertain. The CDR3 has 16 amino acids. The V gene lost 0 bases and the J gene lost 0 bases, with 8 bases spanning the gap. The CDR3 bases are TGCGCCAGCAGTCAATCTCCCAGAGCAACTAATGAAAAACTGTTTTTT. This encodes CASSQSPRATNEKLFF.

V gene TRBV28 combines with J gene TRBJ1-6; D might be TRBD1 (6 bases). Germline-derived CDR1 and CDR2 are MDHEN and SYDVKM. Trimming removed 6 bases at V and 7 bases at J, with 13 bases between. The CDR3 runs to 14 residues. CDR3 nucleotide sequence: TGTGCCAGCAGCGCGCCAGGGGAAAATTCACCCCTCCACTTT. Protein: CASSAPGENSPLHF.

The rearrangement links TRBV5-5 to TRBJ2-5; 10 nucleotides agree with TRBD2. Trimming took 1 base from V and 4 from J; bases not matched to a gene: 7. The CDR3 is 16 residues long. Germline V gene data show CDR1 as SGHKS and CDR2 as YYEKEE (reference sequence). CDR3 coding DNA: TGTGCCAGCAGCTTGTCAGCGGGGGGGCGTCTAGAGACCCAGTACTTC. As protein: CASSLSAGGRLETQYF.

The chain couples TRBV10-1 to TRBJ2-1; 7 bases fit TRBD2. The V segment lost 3 bases and the J segment 10 bases; nucleotides outside the gene matches: 12. CDR3 length equals 15 residues. CDR1 and CDR2 from the germline V gene are WNHNN and SYGVQD (reference sequence). CDR3 nucleotide sequence: TGCGCCAGCAGTGACTCGAGGGAGGGCCGGGGGGAGCAGTTCTTC. Its translation is CASSDSREGRGEQFF.

This chain connects TRBV10-1 to TRBJ1-4; the D gene is possibly TRBD1 (5 bases). CDR1 and CDR2 (germline): WNHNN, SYGVQD (reference sequence). Trimming shortened V by 4 bases and J by 5 bases, and 17 bases separated the two germline ends. The CDR3 covers 16 residues. The DNA of the CDR3 is TGCGCCAGCAGTGCGCCCGGGACGGGGATGAATGAAAAACTGTTTTTT. The encoded protein is CASSAPGTGMNEKLFF.

The chain has TRBV2 and TRBJ2-3, with TRBD2 matching over 10 bases. Trimming at V came to 3 bases and at J to 6 bases, leaving 15 bases not matched to a gene. CDR3 length: 18 residues. CDR1 and CDR2 from the germline V gene are SNHLY and FYNNEI. CDR3: CASSDGGGLAGAEDTQYF. The CDR3 DNA sequence: TGTGCCAGCAGTGATGGTGGGGGCCTAGCGGGGGCCGAGGATACGCAGTATTTT.

V usage is TRBV2 and J usage is TRBJ2-7; possibly TRBD1 for D (6 bases). Trimming removed 2 bases at V and 3 bases at J, with 11 bases between. The germline gives CDR1 SNHLY, CDR2 FYNNEI. The CDR3 length is 14 residues. In nucleotides, the CDR3 is TGTGCCAGCAGTGAATCAGGGGTGATCTACGAGCAGTACTTC. It translates to CASSESGVIYEQYF.

The gene calls are TRBV5-4 and TRBJ2-1; no reliable D call. Germline assignment: CDR1 SGHNT and CDR2 YYREEE (reference sequence). Trimming pared 0 bases from V and 0 bases from J, leaving 7 bases between. CDR3 length equals 15 residues. CDR3 coding DNA: TGTGCCAGCAGCTTGGTGGGCAGCTCCTACAATGAGCAGTTCTTC. Protein sequence: CASSLVGSSYNEQFF. Looking up the rest from reference TRBV5-4 and TRBJ2-1 gives the full variable domain: ETGVTQSPTHLIKTRGQQVTLRCSSQSGHNTVSWYQQALGQGPQFIFQYYREEENGRGNFPPRFSGLQFPNYSSELNVNALELDDSALYLCASSLVGSSYNEQFFGPGTRLTVL.

The chain couples TRBV27 to TRBJ2-1, with 10 bases identical to TRBD1. The CDR3 has 14 amino acids. Trimming took 4 bases from V and 8 from J; bases not matched to a gene: 5. Germline CDR1 reads MNHEY; CDR2 reads SMNVEV (reference sequence). DNA of the CDR3: TGTGCCAGCAGTTCGGGACAGGGGATGGATGAGCAGTTCTTC. Its translation: CASSSGQGMDEQFF.

This clone occurred once. The genes are TRBV9 and TRBJ2-2; 11 bases match TRBD2. Unmatched junction bases numbered 5, after V lost 2 bases and J lost 2 bases. The CDR3 has 17 residues. Germline loops: CDR1 SGDLS, CDR2 YYNGEE. CDR3 residues: CASSVSLAGGNTGELFF. The CDR3, as DNA: TGTGCCAGCAGCGTGAGCCTAGCGGGGGGAAACACCGGGGAGCTGTTTTTT.

The sample holds one count of this clone. The V call is TRBV7-9, the J call TRBJ2-1; D may correspond to TRBD1 or TRBD2 (5 bases each). With 1 base removed from V and 8 bases from J, the gap between germline ends came to 18 bases. Germline values: CDR1 SEHNR, CDR2 FQNEAQ (reference sequence). This CDR3 is built from 16 residues. CDR3 bases: TGTGCCAGCAGCTTAGTCGAGGGGAAGGGAGTCGATGAGCAGTTCTTC. As protein: CASSLVEGKGVDEQFF.

This clone was found once. The chain is built from TRBV7-9 and TRBJ2-3; D ambiguous. This CDR3 comprises 17 residues. V was pared by 5 bases and J by 0 bases, with 18 bases between. Germline V gene lookup returns CDR1 SEHNR and CDR2 FQNEAQ (reference sequence). The DNA of the CDR3 is TGTGCCAGCAGCCCAACCCGGTGGGTCGCGAGCACAGATACGCAGTATTTT. As protein: CASSPTRWVASTDTQYF.

The chain links TRBV10-3 to TRBJ1-3; D gene unclear. The V end lost 2 bases, the J end lost 0 bases, and 11 bases lay between the germline ends. This CDR3 is 16 amino acids long. Germline assignment: CDR1 ENHRY and CDR2 SYGVKD. The CDR3 loop is CAISEGSAPSGNTIYF. The CDR3 region has the DNA TGTGCCATCAGTGAGGGTTCTGCGCCCTCTGGAAACACCATATATTTT.